A selection of T cell receptor beta chains follows, all from one sample in a study of T-cell memory formation after mild COVID-19. TCRdb recomputed calls from the 5' RACE reads with MiXCR, one row per CDR3 protein. The sample carries around 510,000 distinct CDR3 sequences, roughly 22% recorded once. Sequenced sample: PBMCs or a T cell subset sorted from them (not recorded which). These receptors originate from an adult woman who had mild COVID-19 (a few samples of this study predate the infection). Cell type and time point are not known. The CDR3 runs from the conserved cysteine through the conserved F or W. A D gene is named only where the DNA matches it firmly.

CASSYSVGTAGGNTIYF | TRBJ1-3 | 17 | TRBV6-2/TRBV6-3 | TRBD1
CASSQAFTGRFYEQYF | TRBJ2-7 | 16 | TRBV6-5 | -
CAISDGIGVREQFF | TRBJ2-1 | 14 | TRBV10-3 | -
CASNRVGTGELFF | TRBJ2-2 | 13 | TRBV2 | -
CASYLRTPSNQPQHF | TRBJ1-5 | 15 | TRBV25-1 | -
CASNRAGQFQETQYF | TRBJ2-5 | 15 | TRBV9 | -
CASSQASGEHEQYF | TRBJ2-7 | 14 | TRBV4-2 | TRBD2
CATLERDAQYF | TRBJ2-3 | 11 | TRBV15 | -
CASSLAGRPNYGYTF | TRBJ1-2 | 15 | TRBV5-1 | -
CASSPPSGQPTNEQFF | TRBJ2-1 | 16 | TRBV5-1 | -
CASLLRRVPDTQYF | TRBJ2-3 | 14 | TRBV6-2/TRBV6-3 | -
CSVDGTGNNEQFF | TRBJ2-1 | 13 | TRBV29-1 | TRBD1
CASSQGSGGVGTQYF | TRBJ2-3 | 15 | TRBV4-1 | TRBD2
CASSLQLATYEQYF | TRBJ2-7 | 14 | TRBV5-1 | -
CASSQRGGASYEQYF | TRBJ2-7 | 15 | TRBV3-1 | -
CASSQYPGQANQPQHF | TRBJ1-5 | 16 | TRBV4-1 | TRBD1
CASSSNRDGYTF | TRBJ1-2 | 12 | TRBV12-3/TRBV12-4 | -
CASSAWGGTEAFF | TRBJ1-1 | 13 | TRBV7-8 | -
CASSGAGWYYTEAFF | TRBJ1-1 | 15 | TRBV5-6 | -
CASSSHSKGRANYGYTF | TRBJ1-2 | 17 | TRBV11-2 | -
CSVNLRDKKDTQYF | TRBJ2-4 | 14 | TRBV29-1 | -
CASRAGYFDPDTQYF | TRBJ2-3 | 15 | TRBV12-3/TRBV12-4 | -
CATSDLNRGGGYTF | TRBJ1-2 | 14 | TRBV24-1 | TRBD1
CASLERGRGETQYF | TRBJ2-5 | 14 | TRBV6-1 | -
CASSLELSKGYGYTF | TRBJ1-2 | 15 | TRBV7-2 | -
CSAREAGANTGELFF | TRBJ2-2 | 15 | TRBV20-1 | -
CSARDARGAEAFF | TRBJ1-1 | 13 | TRBV20-1 | -
CASSQVFQREGKGKNIQYF | TRBJ2-4 | 19 | TRBV4-2 | TRBD2
CASTGTPRPDTQYF | TRBJ2-3 | 14 | TRBV27 | -
CASSSGTGTSGANVLTF | TRBJ2-6 | 17 | TRBV7-3 | TRBD1
CAISGTQAYGYTF | TRBJ1-2 | 13 | TRBV10-3 | -
CSAHASGGIYEQYF | TRBJ2-7 | 14 | TRBV20-1 | TRBD2
CSVRGRGSGTYGYTF | TRBJ1-2 | 15 | TRBV29-1 | -
CASSLASIRGIQETQYF | TRBJ2-5 | 17 | TRBV7-6 | TRBD1
CASSQDFWKGTGELFF | TRBJ2-2 | 16 | TRBV4-1 | -
CASSLDRTGEMEAFF | TRBJ1-1 | 15 | TRBV11-2 | TRBD1
CASSLAAGSSYEQYF | TRBJ2-7 | 15 | TRBV5-1 | -
CASSAGPGAEQFF | TRBJ2-1 | 13 | TRBV19 | -
CASSLGGRGRGETQYF | TRBJ2-5 | 16 | TRBV7-2 | -
CATSDLRTVQGAFF | TRBJ1-1 | 14 | TRBV24-1 | -
CASSQGLLQRGWYEQYF | TRBJ2-7 | 17 | TRBV4-1 | TRBD2
CSARGSSGSVYEQFF | TRBJ2-1 | 15 | TRBV20-1 | TRBD2
CSARPGPSYEQYF | TRBJ2-7 | 13 | TRBV20-1 | -